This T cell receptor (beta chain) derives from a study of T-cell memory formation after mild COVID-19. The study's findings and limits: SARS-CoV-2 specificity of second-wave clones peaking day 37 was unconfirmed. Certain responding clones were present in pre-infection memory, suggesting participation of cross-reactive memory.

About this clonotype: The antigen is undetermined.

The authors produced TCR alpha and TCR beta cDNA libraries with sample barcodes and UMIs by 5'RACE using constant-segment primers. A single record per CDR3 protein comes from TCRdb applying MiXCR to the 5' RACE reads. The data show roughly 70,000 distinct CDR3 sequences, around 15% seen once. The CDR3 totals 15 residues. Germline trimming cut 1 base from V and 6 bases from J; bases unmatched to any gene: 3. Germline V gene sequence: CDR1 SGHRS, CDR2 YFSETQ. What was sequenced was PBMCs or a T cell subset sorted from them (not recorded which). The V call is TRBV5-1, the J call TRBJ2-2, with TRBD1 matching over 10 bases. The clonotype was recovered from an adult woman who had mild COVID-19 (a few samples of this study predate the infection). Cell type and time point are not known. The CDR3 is CASSLWTGGSGELFF. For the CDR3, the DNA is TGCGCCAGCAGCTTGTGGACAGGGGGTTCCGGGGAGCTGTTTTTT.